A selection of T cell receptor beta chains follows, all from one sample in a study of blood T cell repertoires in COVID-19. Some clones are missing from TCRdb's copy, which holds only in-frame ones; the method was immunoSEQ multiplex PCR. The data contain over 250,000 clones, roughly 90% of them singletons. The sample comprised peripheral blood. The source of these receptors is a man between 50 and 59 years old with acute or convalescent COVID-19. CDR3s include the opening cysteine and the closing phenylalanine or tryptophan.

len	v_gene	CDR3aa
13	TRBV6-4	CASSVDRGQPQHF
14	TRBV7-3	CASSPGGAYETQYF
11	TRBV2	CASHSISEAFF
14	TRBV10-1	CASSERTQNTEAFF
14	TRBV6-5	CAGGSGGRSGELFF
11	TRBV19	CASRGIYGYTF
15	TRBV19	CASSIGEERSEKLFF
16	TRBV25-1	CASSPRRDRGTYEQYF
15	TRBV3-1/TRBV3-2	CASSPWGTDQETQYF
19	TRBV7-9	CASSTVDGTGRHYDDTQYF
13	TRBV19	CASSIDRQYGYTF
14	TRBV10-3	CAISESGYNSPLHF
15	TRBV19	CASSIGGEGTGELFF
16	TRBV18	CASSPTGISYNSPLHF
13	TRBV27	CASSLDRGNEQFF
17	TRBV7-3	CASSLIVWPTNTGELFF
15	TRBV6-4	CASSISGGGADTQYF
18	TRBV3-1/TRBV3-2	CASSQSSSLYSFTGELFF
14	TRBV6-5	CASSWEKEYYGYTF
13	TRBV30	CAWSVRVDAEAFF
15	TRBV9	CASCLSGGSNNEQFF
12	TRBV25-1	CASNRGGSPLHF
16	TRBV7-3	CASSYSGQLSGGELFF
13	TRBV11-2	CASSSTVYNEQFF
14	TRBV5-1	CASSLGPGRYEQYF
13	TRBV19	CASRIREEETQYF
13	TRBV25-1	CASSEERGSEAFF
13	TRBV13	CASSLAGTDTQYF
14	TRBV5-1	CASNPGQGWETQYF
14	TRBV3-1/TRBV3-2	CASSSRGRNGELFF
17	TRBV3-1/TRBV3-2	CASSQDRSGTGAYEQYF
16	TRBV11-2	CASSLGPRGLYYGYTF
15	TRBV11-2	CASSLARGAGETQYF
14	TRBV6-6	CASSYRQGIYGYTF
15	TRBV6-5	CASSYSGHREYEQYF
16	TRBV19	CASSNSGTAGANVLTF
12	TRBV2	CASTESGSPLHF
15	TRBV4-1	CASSQPRQKRYGYTF
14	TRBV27	CASSFGGTNEKLFF
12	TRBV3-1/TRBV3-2	CASCGYQETQYF
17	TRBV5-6	CASSLGRFNSGANVLTF